The present T cell receptor (beta chain) was sequenced within a study of breast tumors, draining lymph nodes, adjacent tissues. This clonotype was seen more than once but under ten times. The target antigen is unknown. The germline CDR1 and CDR2 sequences are LGHDT and YNNKEL (reference sequence). V was shortened by 10 bases and J by 0 bases, with 16 bases between the two germline ends. The CDR3 covers 15 residues. Breast cancer patients provided tissue from their axillary draining lymph nodes. MiXCR, run by TCRdb on the multiplex PCR reads, gives a single entry per CDR3 protein. The repertoire holds approximately 130,000 distinct CDR3 sequences, with around 21% as singletons. Regarding the study as a whole: Tumor T cell lymph node origin was a supported hypothesis, not proven. Luminal-like breast cancer showed significantly higher tumor–nontumor repertoire similarity than basal-like. Findings are consistent with lymph node origin and intratumoral expansion of most tumor T cells. Compared with lymph nodes, tumors were less diverse; compared with nontumor tissue, more.

The rearrangement uses TRBV3-1 and TRBJ1-5; D is perhaps TRBD1 (5 bases). Sequenced sample: axillary lymph node tissue. The receptor's source is a female donor with breast cancer. Some clones in this sample may be carry-over from other donors' samples. CDR3 sequence reads: CATSDGAYSNQPQHF. CDR3 in DNA: TGTGCCACCTCGGACGGGGCTTATAGCAATCAGCCCCAGCATTTT.